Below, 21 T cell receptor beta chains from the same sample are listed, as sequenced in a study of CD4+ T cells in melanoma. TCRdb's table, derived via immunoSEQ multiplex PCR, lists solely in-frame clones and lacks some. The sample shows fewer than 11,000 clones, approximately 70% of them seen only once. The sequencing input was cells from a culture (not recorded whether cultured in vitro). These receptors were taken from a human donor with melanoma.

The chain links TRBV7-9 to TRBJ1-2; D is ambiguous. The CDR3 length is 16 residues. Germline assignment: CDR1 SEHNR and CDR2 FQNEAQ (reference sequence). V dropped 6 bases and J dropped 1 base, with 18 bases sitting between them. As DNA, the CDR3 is TGTGCCAGCAGTCTTAACGGACGCGCATTTAACTATGGCTACACCTTC. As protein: CASSLNGRAFNYGYTF.

The CDR3 sequence is CASSQDSTGGRRNTEAFF. The DNA of the CDR3 is TGCGCCAGCAGCCAAGATTCGACAGGGGGCCGACGCAACACTGAAGCTTTCTTT. The rearrangement uses TRBV4-1 and TRBJ1-1, with 10 nucleotides matching TRBD1. Germline V gene lookup returns CDR1 MGHRA and CDR2 YSYEKL. Trimming cost V 0 bases and J 2 bases; bases outside gene matches: 9. The CDR3 sequence is 18 residues long.

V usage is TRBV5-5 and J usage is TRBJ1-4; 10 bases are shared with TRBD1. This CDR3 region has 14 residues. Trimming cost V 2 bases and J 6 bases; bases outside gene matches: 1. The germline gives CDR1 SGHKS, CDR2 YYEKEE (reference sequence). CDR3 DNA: TGTGCCAGCAGCTTCGGGACAGGGGATGAAAAACTGTTTTTT. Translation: CASSFGTGDEKLFF. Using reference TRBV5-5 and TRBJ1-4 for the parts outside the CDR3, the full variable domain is DAGVTQSPTHLIKTRGQQVTLRCSPISGHKSVSWYQQVLGQGPQFIFQYYEKEERGRGNFPDRFSARQFPNYSSELNVNALLLGDSALYLCASSFGTGDEKLFFGSGTQLSVL.

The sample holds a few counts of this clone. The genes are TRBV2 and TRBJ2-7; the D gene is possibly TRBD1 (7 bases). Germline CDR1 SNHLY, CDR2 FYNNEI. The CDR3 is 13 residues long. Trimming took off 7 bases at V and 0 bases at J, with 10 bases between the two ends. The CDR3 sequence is CASTGGTSYEQYF. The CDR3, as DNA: TGTGCCAGCACAGGGGGGACCTCCTACGAGCAGTACTTC.

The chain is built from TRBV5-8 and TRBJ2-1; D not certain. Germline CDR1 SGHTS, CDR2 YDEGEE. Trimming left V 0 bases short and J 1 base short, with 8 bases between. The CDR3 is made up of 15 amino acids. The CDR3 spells CASSLVGLSYNEQFF. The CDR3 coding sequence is TGTGCCAGCAGCTTGGTGGGGTTATCCTACAATGAGCAGTTCTTC.

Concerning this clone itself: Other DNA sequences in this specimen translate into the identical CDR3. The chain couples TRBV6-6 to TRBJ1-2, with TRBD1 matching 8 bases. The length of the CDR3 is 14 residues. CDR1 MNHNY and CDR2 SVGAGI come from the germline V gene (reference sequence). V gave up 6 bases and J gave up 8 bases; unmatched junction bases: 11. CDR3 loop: CASSPRTGGGGYTF. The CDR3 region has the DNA TGTGCCAGCAGCCCACGTACAGGGGGAGGCGGCTACACCTTC.

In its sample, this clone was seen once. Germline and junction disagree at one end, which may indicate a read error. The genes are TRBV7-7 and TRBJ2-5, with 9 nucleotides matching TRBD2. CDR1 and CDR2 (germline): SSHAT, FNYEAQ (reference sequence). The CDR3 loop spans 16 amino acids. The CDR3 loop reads CASSPGLAGAQETQYF. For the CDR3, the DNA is TGTGCTAGCAGCCCCGGGTTAGCGGGGGCGCAAGAGACCCAGTACTTC. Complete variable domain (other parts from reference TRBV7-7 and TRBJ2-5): GAGVSQSPRYKVTKRGQDVTLRCDPISSHATLYWYQQALGQGPEFLTYFNYEAQPDKSGLPSDRFSAERPEGSISTLTIQRTEQRDSAMYRCASSPGLAGAQETQYFGPGTRLLVL.

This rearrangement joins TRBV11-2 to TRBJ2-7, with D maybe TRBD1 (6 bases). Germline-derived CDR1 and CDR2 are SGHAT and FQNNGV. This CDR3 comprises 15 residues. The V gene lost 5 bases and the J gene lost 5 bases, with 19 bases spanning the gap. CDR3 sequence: CASSPWQGLGNEQYF. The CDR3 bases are TGTGCCAGCAGCCCGTGGCAGGGGCTCGGGAACGAGCAGTACTTC.

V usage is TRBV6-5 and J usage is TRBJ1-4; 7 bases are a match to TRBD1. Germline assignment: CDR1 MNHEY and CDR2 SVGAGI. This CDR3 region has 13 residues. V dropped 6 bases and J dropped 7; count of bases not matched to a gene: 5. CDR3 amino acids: CASSRTGVEKLFF. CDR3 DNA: TGTGCCAGCAGCCGGACAGGCGTTGAAAAACTGTTTTTT.

The CDR3 reads CASSDNGRDSGNTIYF. CDR3 DNA: TGTGCCAGCAGCGATAACGGACGCGACTCTGGAAACACCATATATTTT. The genes are TRBV7-2 and TRBJ1-3; D remains unclear. V was clipped by 5 bases and J by 0 bases, with 14 bases between them. Germline values: CDR1 SGHTA, CDR2 FQGNSA. The CDR3 covers 16 residues. Using reference TRBV7-2 and TRBJ1-3 for the parts outside the CDR3, the full variable domain is GAGVSQSPSNKVTEKGKDVELRCDPISGHTALYWYRQSLGQGLEFLIYFQGNSAPDKSGLPSDRFSAERTGGSVSTLTIQRTQQEDSAVYLCASSDNGRDSGNTIYFGEGSWLTVV.

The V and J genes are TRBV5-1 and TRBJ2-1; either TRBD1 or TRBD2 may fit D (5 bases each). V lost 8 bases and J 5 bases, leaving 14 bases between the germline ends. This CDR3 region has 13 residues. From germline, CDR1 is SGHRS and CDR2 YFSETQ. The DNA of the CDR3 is TGCGCCAGTACATCCCGGGGCGACAATGAGCAGTTCTTC. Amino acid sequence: CASTSRGDNEQFF.

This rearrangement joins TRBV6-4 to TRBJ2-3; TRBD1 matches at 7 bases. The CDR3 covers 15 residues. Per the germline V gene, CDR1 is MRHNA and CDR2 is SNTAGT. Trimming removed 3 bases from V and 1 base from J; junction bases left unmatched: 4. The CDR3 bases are TGTGCCAGCAGTGAGAGGGGGCTTGGCACAGATACGCAGTATTTT. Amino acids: CASSERGLGTDTQYF.

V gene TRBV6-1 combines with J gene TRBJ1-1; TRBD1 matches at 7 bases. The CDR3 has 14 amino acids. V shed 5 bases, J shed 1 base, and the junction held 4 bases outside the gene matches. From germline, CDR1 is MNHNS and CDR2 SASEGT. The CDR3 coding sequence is TGTGCCAGCAGTTCCGACAGGGCGAACACTGAAGCTTTCTTT. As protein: CASSSDRANTEAFF.

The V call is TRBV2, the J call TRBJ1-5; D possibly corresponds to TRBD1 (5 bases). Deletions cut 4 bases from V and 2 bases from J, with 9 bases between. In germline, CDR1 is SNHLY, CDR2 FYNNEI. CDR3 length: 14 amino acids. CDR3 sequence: CASSVEGGNQPQHF. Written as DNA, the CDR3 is TGTGCCAGCAGTGTCGAAGGGGGCAATCAGCCCCAGCATTTT.

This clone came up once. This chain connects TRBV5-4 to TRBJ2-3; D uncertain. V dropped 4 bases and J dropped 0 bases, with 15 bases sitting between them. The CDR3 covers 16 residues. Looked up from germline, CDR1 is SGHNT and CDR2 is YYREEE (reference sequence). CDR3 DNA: TGTGCCAGCAGCCAACTCACGGGTACTAGCACAGATACGCAGTATTTT. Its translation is CASSQLTGTSTDTQYF.

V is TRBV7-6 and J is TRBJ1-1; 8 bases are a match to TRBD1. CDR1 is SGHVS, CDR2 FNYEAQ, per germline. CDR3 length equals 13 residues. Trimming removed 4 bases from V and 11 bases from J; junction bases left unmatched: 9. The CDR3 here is CASSSRQGREAFF. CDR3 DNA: TGTGCCAGCAGCTCCAGACAGGGGCGGGAGGCTTTCTTT. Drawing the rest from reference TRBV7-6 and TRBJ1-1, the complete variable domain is GAGVSQSPRYKVTKRGQDVALRCDPISGHVSLYWYRQALGQGPEFLTYFNYEAQQDKSGLPNDRFSAERPEGSISTLTIQRTEQRDSAMYRCASSSRQGREAFFGQGTRLTVV.

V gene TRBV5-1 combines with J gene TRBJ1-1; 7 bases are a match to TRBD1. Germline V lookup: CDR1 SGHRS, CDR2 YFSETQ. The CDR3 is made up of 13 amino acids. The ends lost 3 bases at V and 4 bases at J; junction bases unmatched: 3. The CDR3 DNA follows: TGCGCCAGCAGCTCTCAGGGGGGCACTGAAGCTTTCTTT. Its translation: CASSSQGGTEAFF. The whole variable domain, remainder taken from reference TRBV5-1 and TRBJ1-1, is KAGVTQTPRYLIKTRGQQVTLSCSPISGHRSVSWYQQTPGQGLQFLFEYFSETQRNKGNFPGRFSGRQFSNSRSEMNVSTLELGDSALYLCASSSQGGTEAFFGQGTRLTVV.

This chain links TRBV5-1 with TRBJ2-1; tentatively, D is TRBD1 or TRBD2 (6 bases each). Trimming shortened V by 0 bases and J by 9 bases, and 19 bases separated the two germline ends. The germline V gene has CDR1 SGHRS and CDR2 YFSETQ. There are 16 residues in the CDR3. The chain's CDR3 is CASSLGGGHPSAEQFF. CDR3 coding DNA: TGCGCCAGCAGCTTGGGTGGGGGGCACCCGTCGGCTGAGCAGTTCTTC.

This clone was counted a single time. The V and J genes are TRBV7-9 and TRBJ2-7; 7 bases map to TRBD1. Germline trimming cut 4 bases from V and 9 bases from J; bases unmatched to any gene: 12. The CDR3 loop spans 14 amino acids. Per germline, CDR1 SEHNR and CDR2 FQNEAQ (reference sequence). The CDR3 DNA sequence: TGTGCCAGCAGCTCGTCGCAGGGGGTGTATGGGCAGTACTTC. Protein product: CASSSSQGVYGQYF.

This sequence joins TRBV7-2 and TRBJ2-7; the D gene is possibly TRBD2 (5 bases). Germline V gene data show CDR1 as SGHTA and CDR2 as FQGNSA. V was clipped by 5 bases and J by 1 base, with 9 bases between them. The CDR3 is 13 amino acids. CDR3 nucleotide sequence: TGTGCCAGCAGCCGGACTGTATCCTACGAGCAGTACTTC. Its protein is CASSRTVSYEQYF.

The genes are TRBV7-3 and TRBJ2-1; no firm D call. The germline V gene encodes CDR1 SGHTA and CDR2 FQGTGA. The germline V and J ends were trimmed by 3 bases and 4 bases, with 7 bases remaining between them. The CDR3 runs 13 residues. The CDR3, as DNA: TGTGCCAGCAGCTTGCAGGTTTACAATGAGCAGTTCTTC. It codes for CASSLQVYNEQFF.